These 7 T cell receptor beta chains share one sample of origin, sequenced in a study of post-analysis software for immune sequencing data. cDNA libraries for TCR beta contained unique molecular identifiers. TCRdb passed the PCR reads through MiXCR, listing each CDR3 protein once. The table has 150,000 or so distinct CDR3 sequences, 35% to 40% seen once. Sequencing used blood, obtained after autologous hematopoietic stem cell transplantation. These receptors all stem from a girl between 10 and 17 years old with multiple sclerosis.

V and J are TRBV12-3 or TRBV12-4 and TRBJ2-6, with D unresolved. This CDR3 region has 18 residues. V shed 3 bases and J shed 0 bases, with 15 bases lying between them. CDR3 DNA: TGTGCCAGCAGTTTCCTGGGTCGGCGGTCCTCTGGGGCCAACGTCCTGACTTTC. Its translation: CASSFLGRRSSGANVLTF.

In this sample, this clonotype turned up many times. J is TRBJ2-2 and V is TRBV27, with 8 bases identical to TRBD1. V dropped 6 bases and J dropped 3; count of bases not matched to a gene: 0. The length of the CDR3 is 13 residues. CDR1 is MNHEY and CDR2 is SMNVEV in the germline V gene (reference sequence). In DNA form, the CDR3 reads TGTGCCAGCAGGACAGGGGACACCGGGGAGCTGTTTTTT. Protein product: CASRTGDTGELFF.

The genes are TRBV5-1 and TRBJ2-7, with 7 bases lining up with TRBD1. V lost 4 bases to trimming and J lost 6 bases; unmatched junction nucleotides: 7. Germline assignment: CDR1 SGHRS and CDR2 YFSETQ. The CDR3 consists of 13 residues. The CDR3: CASSGRDRSEQYF. CDR3 sequence (DNA): TGCGCCAGCAGCGGCCGGGACAGAAGCGAGCAGTACTTC. The complete variable domain, with remaining parts taken from reference TRBV5-1 and TRBJ2-7, reads KAGVTQTPRYLIKTRGQQVTLSCSPISGHRSVSWYQQTPGQGLQFLFEYFSETQRNKGNFPGRFSGRQFSNSRSEMNVSTLELGDSALYLCASSGRDRSEQYFGPGTRLTVT.

The chain employs TRBV7-9 and TRBJ2-6; no definite D call. CDR1 is SEHNR and CDR2 is FQNEAQ in the germline V gene (reference sequence). The CDR3 consists of 16 residues. Trimming pared 6 bases from V and 1 base from J, leaving 13 bases between. CDR3 protein: CASSPWSQSGANVLTF. The CDR3 DNA follows: TGTGCCAGCAGTCCATGGTCCCAGTCTGGGGCCAACGTCCTGACTTTC. The full variable domain, completed using reference TRBV7-9 and TRBJ2-6, is DTGVSQNPRHKITKRGQNVTFRCDPISEHNRLYWYRQTLGQGPEFLTYFQNEAQLEKSRLLSDRFSAERPKGSFSTLEIQRTEQGDSAMYLCASSPWSQSGANVLTFGAGSRLTVL.

Ten or more counts support this clonotype. V is TRBV29-1 and J is TRBJ2-1; TRBD1 aligns across 9 bases. This CDR3 is built from 14 residues. Per the germline V gene, CDR1 is SQVTM and CDR2 is ANQGSEA. The ends lost 2 bases at V and 10 bases at J; junction bases unmatched: 9. This CDR3 reads CSVEPRDRASEQFF. Here the CDR3 DNA reads TGCAGCGTTGAACCCCGGGACAGGGCGAGCGAGCAGTTCTTC.

On this clonotype: An end of the junction differs from the germline gene, which may be a read error. This chain links TRBV10-2 with TRBJ1-5, with TRBD1 identical over 7 bases. Per germline, CDR1 WSHSY and CDR2 SAAADI. The CDR3 spans 16 residues. CDR3 DNA: TGCGCCAGCAGCCCCGGGACAGACGTTAGCGATCAGCCCCAGCATTTT. Translated: CASSPGTDVSDQPQHF.

In this sample, this clonotype turned up many times. The chain recombines TRBV29-1 with TRBJ2-7; 10 nucleotides agree with TRBD2. Trimming removed 3 bases from V and 6 bases from J; junction bases left unmatched: 14. CDR1 is SQVTM and CDR2 is ANQGSEA in the germline V gene. The CDR3 runs 16 residues. For the CDR3, the DNA is TGCAGCGTTGAGGGGGTAGCGGGAGGATATGGTTCCGAGCAGTACTTC. This translates into CSVEGVAGGYGSEQYF.